A single sample is the source of the 16 T cell receptor beta chains below, sequenced in a study of T-cell reconstitution after alpha-beta-depleted transplantation in children. The TCRbeta library was prepared with unique molecular identifiers. TCRdb re-analysed the PCR reads in MiXCR, keeping a single row per CDR3 protein. Of a few hundred thousand distinct CDR3 sequences in the sample, about 16% are singletons; the top ten hold roughly 27%. The specimen comprised PBMCs, mostly from graft donor cells, sampled 360 days after TCRalphabeta/CD19-depleted stem cell transplant. These receptors originate from a boy in the first two years of life who had a stem cell transplant for Wiskott-Aldrich syndrome, so the T cells may come from the graft donor.

This clonotype was counted between two and nine times. The chain employs TRBV4-3 and TRBJ2-2, with 7 bases identical to TRBD1. The CDR3 length is 16 residues. V lost 2 bases, J lost 1 base, and 4 bases stayed unmatched. Germline V lookup: CDR1 LGHNA, CDR2 YSLEER. The CDR3 nucleotides read TGCGCCAGCAGCCAATACAGGGGAGAGAACACCGGGGAGCTGTTTTTT. Amino acids: CASSQYRGENTGELFF.

This clonotype was detected a few times. V usage is TRBV12-3 or TRBV12-4 and J usage is TRBJ2-7; TRBD1 might be the D (6 bases). This CDR3 has 13 residues. V lost 6 bases and J lost 1, with 10 bases in between. CDR3 amino acids: CASSIDRSYEQYF. CDR3 DNA sequence: TGTGCCAGCAGCATCGACAGGTCCTACGAGCAGTACTTC.

This clonotype was seen a handful of times. The chain joins TRBV6-5 to TRBJ2-7; TRBD2 aligns across 7 bases. Germline V gene sequence: CDR1 MNHEY, CDR2 SVGAGI. Trimming at V came to 4 bases and at J to 6 bases, leaving 9 bases not matched to a gene. CDR3 length: 14 amino acids. CDR3 in DNA: TGTGCCAGCAGTTCTCCCGGGACTACCCCCGAGCAGTACTTC. Residues: CASSSPGTTPEQYF.

V is TRBV10-3 and J is TRBJ2-7, with TRBD2 matching 11 bases. The CDR3 is 14 amino acids. The germline gives CDR1 ENHRY, CDR2 SYGVKD. V shed 4 bases, J shed 4 bases, and the junction held 3 bases outside the gene matches. CDR3 residues: CAISATSGTYEQYF. The CDR3 DNA is TGTGCCATCAGTGCGACTAGCGGGACTTACGAGCAGTACTTC.

This chain joins TRBV7-9 and TRBJ2-7, with D perhaps TRBD2 (5 bases). The germline V gene encodes CDR1 SEHNR and CDR2 FQNEAQ (reference sequence). Trimming took 2 bases from V and 5 from J, leaving 10 bases between them. The CDR3 contains 13 residues. Written as DNA, the CDR3 is TGTGCCAGCAGCTTACGGGGAGAGGACGAGCAGTACTTC. Translated, it gives CASSLRGEDEQYF.

Ten or more counts support this clonotype. V gene TRBV24-1 combines with J gene TRBJ2-5, with no clear D. Trimming left V 0 bases short and J 4 bases short, with 5 bases between. Germline V CDR1 and CDR2: KGHDR, SFDVKD. This CDR3 comprises 13 residues. Here the CDR3 DNA reads TGTGCCACCAGTGATTTGCGACTAGAGACCCAGTACTTC. Residues: CATSDLRLETQYF.

The chain employs TRBV10-3 and TRBJ2-2; D is unresolved. The CDR3 runs to 17 residues. The V and J ends lost 0 bases and 0 bases respectively, with 11 bases between them. CDR1 and CDR2 from the germline V gene are ENHRY and SYGVKD. CDR3 amino acids: CAISESSPSANTGELFF. In nucleotides, the CDR3 is TGTGCCATCAGTGAGTCGAGCCCATCCGCGAACACCGGGGAGCTGTTTTTT.

The table lists this clonotype with a few counts. J is TRBJ2-3 and V is TRBV5-6; unclear D gene. The CDR3 is 14 amino acids. V was trimmed by 2 bases and J by 1 base, leaving 8 bases between them. Germline V CDR1 and CDR2: SGHDT, YYEEEE. CDR3 sequence (DNA): TGTGCCAGCAGCTTTTCACTCGGCACAGATACGCAGTATTTT. The encoded protein is CASSFSLGTDTQYF. The full variable domain, its missing parts supplied by reference TRBV5-6 and TRBJ2-3, is DAGVTQSPTHLIKTRGQQVTLRCSPKSGHDTVSWYQQALGQGPQFIFQYYEEEERQRGNFPDRFSGHQFPNYSSELNVNALLLGDSALYLCASSFSLGTDTQYFGPGTRLTVL.

This clonotype was seen only a few times. The chain carries TRBV4-3 and TRBJ2-5; 10 bases are shared with TRBD1. CDR1 and CDR2 (germline): LGHNA, YSLEER. The V gene end was trimmed by 1 base and the J gene end by 5 bases; junction bases not matched to a gene: 4. The CDR3 has 15 residues. CDR3 DNA: TGCGCCAGCAGCCAAGGACAGGGGGCAGGGGAGACCCAGTACTTC. It translates to CASSQGQGAGETQYF.

In this sample, this clonotype turned up a few times. The chain combines TRBV20-1 with TRBJ1-2; no clear D gene. Per germline, CDR1 DFQATT and CDR2 SNEGSKA (reference sequence). Trimming shortened V by 3 bases and J by 4 bases, and 15 bases separated the two germline ends. The CDR3 covers 14 residues. CDR3 region: CSARTPRTPYGYTF. In DNA form, the CDR3 reads TGCAGTGCTAGGACCCCCCGAACTCCCTATGGCTACACCTTC.

This clonotype was observed a few times. V and J are TRBV7-9 and TRBJ2-5; tentatively, D is TRBD1 or TRBD2 (5 bases each). V was shortened by 1 base and J by 1 base, with 16 bases between the two germline ends. The CDR3 spans 17 residues. CDR1 and CDR2 from the germline V gene are SEHNR and FQNEAQ (reference sequence). The CDR3 loop reads CASSLVGGHPRQETQYF. CDR3 sequence (DNA): TGTGCCAGCAGCTTAGTTGGGGGTCACCCGCGCCAAGAGACCCAGTACTTC.

J is TRBJ1-2 and V is TRBV28; D is ambiguous. The length of the CDR3 is 14 residues. Germline CDR1 is MDHEN and CDR2 is SYDVKM. The V gene lost 6 bases and the J gene lost 8 bases, with 19 bases spanning the gap. CDR3 loop: CASRLDGWAIGYTF. CDR3 coding DNA: TGTGCCAGCAGATTGGACGGCTGGGCGATCGGCTACACCTTC.

The J gene is TRBJ1-6, the V gene TRBV5-1, with a weak D call TRBD1 (5 bases). Trimming cost V 2 bases and J 6 bases, with 12 bases left between them. The CDR3 runs 15 residues. The V gene's germline CDR1 is SGHRS and CDR2 YFSETQ. CDR3 region: CASSFDQGSNSPLHF. The CDR3 bases are TGCGCCAGCAGCTTTGACCAGGGAAGTAATTCACCCCTCCACTTT.

The chain is built from TRBV5-4 and TRBJ2-5; D not resolved. This CDR3 comprises 15 residues. V gave up 4 bases and J gave up 0 bases, with 13 bases separating them. Germline values: CDR1 SGHNT, CDR2 YYREEE (reference sequence). As DNA, the CDR3 is TGTGCCAGCAGCCGTCGTCCTGTGGACCAAGAGACCCAGTACTTC. It encodes CASSRRPVDQETQYF.

This chain uses TRBV7-7 with TRBJ2-2; 10 nucleotides line up with TRBD2. Per the germline V gene, CDR1 is SSHAT and CDR2 is FNYEAQ (reference sequence). This CDR3 spans 17 amino acids. With 5 bases clipped from V and 5 bases from J, the junction kept 11 bases outside the gene matches. This chain's CDR3 is CASSPRTSGLLTGELFF. The CDR3 bases are TGTGCCAGCAGCCCCCGGACTAGCGGACTTCTAACCGGGGAGCTGTTTTTT.

This clonotype was counted many times. The chain is built from TRBV5-1 and TRBJ2-7; 7 bases agree with TRBD2. The CDR3 is made up of 16 amino acids. From germline, CDR1 is SGHRS and CDR2 YFSETQ. The ends lost 0 bases at V and 0 bases at J; junction bases unmatched: 6. The CDR3: CASSLASGTISYEQYF. In DNA, the CDR3 is TGCGCCAGCAGCTTGGCCTCCGGGACTATCTCCTACGAGCAGTACTTC.